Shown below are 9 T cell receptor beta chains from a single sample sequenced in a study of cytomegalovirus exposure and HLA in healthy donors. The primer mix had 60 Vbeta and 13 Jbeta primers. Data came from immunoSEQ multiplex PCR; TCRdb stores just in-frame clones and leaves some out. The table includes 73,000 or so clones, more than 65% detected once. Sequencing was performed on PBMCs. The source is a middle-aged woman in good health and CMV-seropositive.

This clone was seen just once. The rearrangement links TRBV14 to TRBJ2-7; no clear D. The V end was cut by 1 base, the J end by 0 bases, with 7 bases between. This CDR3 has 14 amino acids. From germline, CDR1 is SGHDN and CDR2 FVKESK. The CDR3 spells CASSQVGVSYEQYF. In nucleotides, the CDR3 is TGTGCCAGCAGCCAAGTTGGAGTCTCCTACGAGCAGTACTTC.

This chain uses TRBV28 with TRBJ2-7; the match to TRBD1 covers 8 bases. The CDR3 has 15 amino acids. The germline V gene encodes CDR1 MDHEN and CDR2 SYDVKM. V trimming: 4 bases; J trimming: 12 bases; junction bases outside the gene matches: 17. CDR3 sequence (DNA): TGTGCCAGCAGTTCCCCATCGACAGGGGCGTTACTCCTGTACTTC. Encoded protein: CASSSPSTGALLLYF.

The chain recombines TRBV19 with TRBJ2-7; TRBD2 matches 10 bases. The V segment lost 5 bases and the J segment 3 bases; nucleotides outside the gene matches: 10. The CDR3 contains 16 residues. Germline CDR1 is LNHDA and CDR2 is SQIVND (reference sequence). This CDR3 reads CASSRGRTSGDYEQYF. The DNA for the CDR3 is TGTGCCAGTAGTCGGGGGCGAACTAGCGGGGACTACGAGCAGTACTTC.

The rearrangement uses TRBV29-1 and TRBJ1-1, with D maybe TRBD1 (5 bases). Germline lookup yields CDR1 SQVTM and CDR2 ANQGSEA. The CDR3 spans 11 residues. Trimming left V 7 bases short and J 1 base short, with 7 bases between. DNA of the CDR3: TGCAGCGGGAGGGGGAACACTGAAGCTTTCTTT. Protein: CSGRGNTEAFF.

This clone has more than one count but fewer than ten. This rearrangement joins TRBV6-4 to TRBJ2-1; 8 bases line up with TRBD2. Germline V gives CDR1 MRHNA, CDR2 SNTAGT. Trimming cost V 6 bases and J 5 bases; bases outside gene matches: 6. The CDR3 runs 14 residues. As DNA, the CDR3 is TGTGCCAGCAGCCCACCGGGACTAGACAATGAGCAGTTCTTC. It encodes CASSPPGLDNEQFF.

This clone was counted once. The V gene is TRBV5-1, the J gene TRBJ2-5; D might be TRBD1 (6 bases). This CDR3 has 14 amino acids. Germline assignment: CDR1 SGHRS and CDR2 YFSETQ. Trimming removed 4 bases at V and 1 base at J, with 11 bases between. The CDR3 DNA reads TGCGCCAGCAGCCGTGACAGGTCCCAAGAGACCCAGTACTTC. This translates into CASSRDRSQETQYF.

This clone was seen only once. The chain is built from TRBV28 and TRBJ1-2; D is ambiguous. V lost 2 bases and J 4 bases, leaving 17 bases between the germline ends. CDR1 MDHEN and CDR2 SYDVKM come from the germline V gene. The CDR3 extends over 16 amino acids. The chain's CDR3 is CASSLVFRLRGYGYTF. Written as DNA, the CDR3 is TGTGCCAGCAGTTTAGTCTTCCGTCTCCGGGGCTATGGCTACACCTTC.

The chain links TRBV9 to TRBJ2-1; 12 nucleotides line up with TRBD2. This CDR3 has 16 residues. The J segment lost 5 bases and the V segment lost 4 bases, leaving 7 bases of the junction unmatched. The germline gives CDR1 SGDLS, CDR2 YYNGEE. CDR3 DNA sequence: TGTGCCAGCAGCCCACGACTAGCGGGGGTCAACAATGAGCAGTTCTTC. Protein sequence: CASSPRLAGVNNEQFF.

CDR3 region: CASSSGQGETQYF. CDR3 in DNA: TGTGCCAGCAGCTCGGGGCAGGGGGAGACCCAGTACTTC. The V gene is TRBV7-3, the J gene TRBJ2-5, with TRBD1 as a possible D gene (6 bases). Germline lookup yields CDR1 SGHTA and CDR2 FQGTGA. V was shortened by 4 bases and J by 5 bases, with 11 bases between the two germline ends. The CDR3 sequence is 13 residues long.